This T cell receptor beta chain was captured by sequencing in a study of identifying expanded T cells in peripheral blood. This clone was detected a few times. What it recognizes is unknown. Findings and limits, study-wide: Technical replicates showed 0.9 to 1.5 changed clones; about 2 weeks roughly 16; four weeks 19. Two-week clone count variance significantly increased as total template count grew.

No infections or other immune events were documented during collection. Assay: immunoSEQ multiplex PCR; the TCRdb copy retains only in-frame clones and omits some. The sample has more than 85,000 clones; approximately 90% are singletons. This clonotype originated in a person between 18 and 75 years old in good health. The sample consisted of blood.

Here the CDR3 DNA reads TGTGCCAGTAGTACCGACAACTCCTACGAGCAGTACTTC. This sequence encodes CASSTDNSYEQYF. The chain combines TRBV19 with TRBJ2-7, with D unclear. The CDR3 consists of 13 residues. Germline loops: CDR1 LNHDA, CDR2 SQIVND (reference sequence). V was clipped by 4 bases and J by 0 bases, with 7 bases between them.